This passage covers 7 T cell receptor beta chains from one sample sequenced in a study of T cells in Graves' hyperthyroidism and ophthalmopathy. Amplification yielded TCR beta CDR3 regions, with RNA transcripts as the source. Using the HTBI primer set, a first-round RT-PCR was run on the TCR CDR3. In TCRdb, the multiplex PCR reads were re-called with MiXCR into one record per CDR3 protein. The data contain 530,000 or so distinct CDR3 sequences, approximately 44% of them seen just once; the ten biggest clones take up about 8.3%. Sequenced: peripheral blood or thyroid tissue (not recorded which). Receptors were obtained from a woman aged 18-35 years with Graves' hyperthyroidism.

The sample holds a few counts of this clonotype. The rearrangement uses TRBV20-1 and TRBJ1-6; D remains unclear. CDR3 length equals 11 residues. Germline V gene sequence: CDR1 DFQATT, CDR2 SNEGSKA (reference sequence). The V and J ends lost 3 bases and 14 bases respectively, with 11 bases between them. The DNA for the CDR3 is TGCAGTGCTAGGGTGGGCCGGGCCCTCCACTTT. Its translation: CSARVGRALHF.

This chain connects TRBV29-1 to TRBJ2-5, with D perhaps TRBD1 or TRBD2 (7 bases each). The CDR3 sequence is 13 residues long. Germline assignment: CDR1 SQVTM and CDR2 ANQGSEA. V lost 8 bases, J lost 5 bases, and 18 bases lay in between. CDR3 residues: CSLGGGSGETQYF. The CDR3 DNA sequence: TGCAGCTTAGGGGGCGGGAGCGGTGAGACCCAGTACTTC.

This clonotype was detected many times. The chain uses TRBV5-6 and TRBJ1-2, with D perhaps TRBD1 (5 bases). V lost 1 base and J lost 0, with 13 bases in between. Germline V lookup: CDR1 SGHDT, CDR2 YYEEEE. The CDR3 spans 16 residues. CDR3 DNA sequence: TGTGCCAGCAGCTTGTTGGGGGTCGGGGCTAACTATGGCTACACCTTC. Its protein product is CASSLLGVGANYGYTF.

The chain is built from TRBV20-1 and TRBJ2-5, with 7 bases lining up with TRBD1. The CDR3 consists of 20 residues. CDR1 and CDR2 (germline): DFQATT, SNEGSKA (reference sequence). Trimming took 4 bases from V and 13 from J; bases not matched to a gene: 36. CDR3 protein: CSATTGTAFNLERSGYERYF. The CDR3 coding sequence is TGCAGTGCTACCACCGGGACAGCTTTCAACTTGGAGAGATCTGGTTACGAGCGGTACTTC.

V gene TRBV29-1 combines with J gene TRBJ2-2, with unresolved D. Per germline, CDR1 SQVTM and CDR2 ANQGSEA. The CDR3 covers 11 residues. V lost 4 bases and J lost 7, with 7 bases in between. CDR3 amino acids: CSVGPSGELFF. DNA for the CDR3: TGCAGCGTTGGCCCTAGCGGGGAGCTGTTTTTT.

This clonotype turned up a few times. Since no conserved phenylalanine or tryptophan closes the CDR3, a read error is the likely cause. The chain uses TRBV12-3 or TRBV12-4 and TRBJ1-1; 7 nucleotides agree with TRBD1. The CDR3 covers 13 residues. V dropped 7 bases and J dropped 7; count of bases not matched to a gene: 9. CDR3 loop: CASKLTGSDEAFL. DNA of the CDR3: TGTGCCAGCAAACTGACAGGGTCCGATGAAGCTTTCCTT.

In the case of this clonotype: One end of the junction is discordant with germline, which a read error may explain. The chain carries TRBV5-5 and TRBJ2-5; D might be TRBD1 or TRBD2, each matching 6 bases. In germline, CDR1 is SGHKS, CDR2 YYEKEE (reference sequence). The CDR3 covers 20 residues. CDR3 nucleotides: TGTGCCTGCAGCTTGGGGACTTTTCAGGGCAGCGCACAGGGACAAGAGACCCAGTACTTC. This sequence encodes CACSLGTFQGSAQGQETQYF.